A single T cell receptor (beta chain) is shown here with its context. Its antigen has not been determined. The sample holds no much larger clone one base away, and base qualities are not on file. Sequencing was carried out with an Illumina HiSeq 1500. TCRdb reran the public reads through fastp at Q25 and MiXCR, keeping productive beta chains. Identical CDR3 protein sequences are pooled into one entry, listed with their most common genes and DNA. The sample has roughly 570,000 distinct CDR3 sequences on record, about 39% of them singletons. The top ten clones comprise around 50% of the sample. This record belongs to a study of T cell repertoires in cytomegalovirus infection (dated by TCRdb to between 2018 and 2020). Background for the entire study: Peptide stimulations targeted recently identified HLA-C-restricted CMV epitopes, whose presentation resists viral immunomodulation, together with well-studied HLA-B-restricted epitopes. Donor HLA type was relevant to the analysis, as public TCR beta signatures indicated carriage of CMV infection together with the matching HLA type.

The paper's findings and limits, for the study overall: The ex vivo response was dominated by HLA-C-restricted CMV-specific TCR beta clonotypes, and the single most frequent clonotype in two of eight donors was supplied by these HLA-C-restricted clonotypes. Cumulative frequency of public TCR beta family members discriminated carriers of CMV infection plus the relevant HLA type in this cohort and an independent roughly 320-donor cohort.

The treatment or condition label of this sample denotes: in vitro stimulation with specific CMV peptide epitopes to enrich CMV-specific T cells. Per the germline V gene, SGHAT is the CDR1 and FQNNGV is the CDR2. The CDR3 numbers 16 residues from cysteine through phenylalanine. CDR3 DNA only is kept here, 48 bases in frame from base 1. V has 5 bases trimmed and J has 3 bases trimmed; junction bases matching no gene number 10. The origin of this receptor is a human donor in good health (CMV status not recorded). Some clones in this sample may be carry-over from other donors' samples. The sample was cultured PBMCs, taken from culture after CMV antigen stimulation. The chain links TRBV11-2 with TRBJ2-3; 8 junctional bases match TRBD2. The CDR3: CASSRTPGLETDTQYF. The nucleotides are TGTGCCAGCAGCCGGACCCCGGGACTAGAAACAGATACGCAGTATTTT.